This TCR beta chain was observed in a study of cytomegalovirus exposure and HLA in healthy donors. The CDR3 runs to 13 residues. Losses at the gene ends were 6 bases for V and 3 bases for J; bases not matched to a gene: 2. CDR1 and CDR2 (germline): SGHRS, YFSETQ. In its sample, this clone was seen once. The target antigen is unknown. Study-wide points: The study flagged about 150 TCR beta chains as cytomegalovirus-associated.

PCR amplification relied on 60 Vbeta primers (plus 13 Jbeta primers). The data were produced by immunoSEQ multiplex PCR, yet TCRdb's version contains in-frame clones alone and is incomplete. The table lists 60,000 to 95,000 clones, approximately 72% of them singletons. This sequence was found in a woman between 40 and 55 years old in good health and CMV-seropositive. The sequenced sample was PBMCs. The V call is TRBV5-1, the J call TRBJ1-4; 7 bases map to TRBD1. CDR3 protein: CASKTGPNEKLFF. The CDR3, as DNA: TGCGCCAGCAAGACAGGGCCTAATGAAAAACTGTTTTTT.